The rows below give T cell receptor beta chains drawn from one sample of a study of spatial heterogeneity in lung cancer. TCRdb reprocessed the 5' RACE reads via MiXCR and lists one record per CDR3 protein. The table lists roughly 15,000 distinct CDR3 sequences, roughly 7.3% of them singletons, with around 10% in the top ten. Sequencing used lung tumor tissue, obtained at surgery. The receptors were gathered from a male donor with early-stage non-small cell lung cancer. CDR3s include the opening cysteine and the closing phenylalanine or tryptophan. Some rows have no size entry. The others give once, few or many, or a class for an expanded clone.

clone size: many; V gene: TRBV29-1; CDR3 protein: CSVGGSYNQPQHF
clone size: few; V gene: TRBV7-2; CDR3 protein: CASNSRGQETQYF
clone size: many; V gene: TRBV6-6; CDR3 protein: CASSYSQWGGELFF
clone size: NA; V gene: TRBV5-1; CDR3 protein: CASSSSGSRETQYF
clone size: many; V gene: TRBV20-1; CDR3 protein: CSARTGNTIYF
clone size: many; V gene: TRBV5-5; CDR3 protein: CASSLGALRAFF
clone size: many; V gene: TRBV27; CDR3 protein: CASSFIRTGELFF
clone size: many; V gene: TRBV4-3; CDR3 protein: CASSQDYDNYGYTF
clone size: NA; V gene: TRBV30; CDR3 protein: CAWSVKPSGSGGELFF
clone size: few; V gene: TRBV5-1; CDR3 protein: CASSGIMSGRAGEQYF
clone size: NA; V gene: TRBV2; CDR3 protein: CASSAWVGYGYTF
clone size: many; V gene: TRBV18; CDR3 protein: CASSLGTAQGGYTF
clone size: many; V gene: TRBV5-1; CDR3 protein: CASSWGPVGNEQFF
clone size: many; V gene: TRBV6-1; CDR3 protein: CASTSSYNSPLHF
clone size: many; V gene: TRBV20-1; CDR3 protein: CSARAPPRGARYGYTF
clone size: many; V gene: TRBV6-5; CDR3 protein: CASSRGTSAEAFF
clone size: NA; V gene: TRBV5-6; CDR3 protein: CASSRLSALNTEAFF
clone size: NA; V gene: TRBV9; CDR3 protein: CASSVGQVYSPLHF
clone size: NA; V gene: TRBV25-1; CDR3 protein: CASEGRGVFNQQYF
clone size: many; V gene: TRBV29-1; CDR3 protein: CSVGNGLEQFF
clone size: NA; V gene: TRBV6-5; CDR3 protein: CARSQGRDNSPLHF
clone size: few; V gene: TRBV5-1; CDR3 protein: CASASGQGMYNEQFF
clone size: NA; V gene: TRBV2; CDR3 protein: CASSWQVNTEAFF
clone size: NA; V gene: TRBV27; CDR3 protein: CASSLYSSGSLDNEQFF
clone size: few; V gene: TRBV7-8; CDR3 protein: CASTYRQGIMGEQFF
clone size: many; V gene: TRBV6-2/TRBV6-3; CDR3 protein: CASRLDRAHTEAFF
clone size: many; V gene: TRBV7-9; CDR3 protein: CASSQGARGNSPLHF
clone size: medium-sized; V gene: TRBV20-1; CDR3 protein: CSAIKRLYNEQFF
clone size: many; V gene: TRBV3-1; CDR3 protein: CASSQDLRGVINYEQYF
clone size: medium-sized; V gene: TRBV29-1; CDR3 protein: CSFYGLAGVWEQFF
clone size: many; V gene: TRBV27; CDR3 protein: CASSFIPREPQHF
clone size: many; V gene: TRBV7-2; CDR3 protein: CASSSLTSTDTQYF
clone size: NA; V gene: TRBV20-1; CDR3 protein: CSARRRDRGFGNQPQHF
clone size: many; V gene: TRBV29-1; CDR3 protein: CSVAGAGNTIYF
clone size: many; V gene: TRBV30; CDR3 protein: CAWSVRTGNTGELFF